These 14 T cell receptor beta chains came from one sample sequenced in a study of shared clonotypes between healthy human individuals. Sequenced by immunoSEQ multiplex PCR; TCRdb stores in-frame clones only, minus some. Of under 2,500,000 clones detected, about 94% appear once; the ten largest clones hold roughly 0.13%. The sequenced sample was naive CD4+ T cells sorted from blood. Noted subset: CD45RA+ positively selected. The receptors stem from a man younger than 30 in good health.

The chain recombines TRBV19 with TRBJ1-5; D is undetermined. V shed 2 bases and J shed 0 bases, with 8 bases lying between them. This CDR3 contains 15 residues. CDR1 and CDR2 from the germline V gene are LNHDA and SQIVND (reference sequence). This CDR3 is CASSIWGNSNQPQHF. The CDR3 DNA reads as TGTGCCAGTAGTATATGGGGTAATAGCAATCAGCCCCAGCATTTT.

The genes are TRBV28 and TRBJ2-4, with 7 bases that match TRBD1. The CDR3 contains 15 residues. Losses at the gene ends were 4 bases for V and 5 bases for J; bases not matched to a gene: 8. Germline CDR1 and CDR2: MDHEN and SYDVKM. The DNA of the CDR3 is TGTGCCAGCAGTTCTTTCGAGGGGGCCGAAAACATTCAGTACTTC. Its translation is CASSSFEGAENIQYF.

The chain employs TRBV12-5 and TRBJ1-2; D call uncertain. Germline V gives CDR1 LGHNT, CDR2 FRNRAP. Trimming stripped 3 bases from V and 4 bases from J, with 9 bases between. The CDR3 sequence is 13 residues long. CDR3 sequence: CASGLGESYGYTF. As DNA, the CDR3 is TGTGCTAGTGGTTTAGGCGAAAGCTATGGCTACACCTTC.

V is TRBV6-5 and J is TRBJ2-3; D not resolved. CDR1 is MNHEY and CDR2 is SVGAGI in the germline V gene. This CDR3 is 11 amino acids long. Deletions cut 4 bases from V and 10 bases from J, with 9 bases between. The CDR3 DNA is TGTGCCAGCAGTTTAGGTCCCGCGCAGTATTTT. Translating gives CASSLGPAQYF.

CDR3: CASSWAVTYNSPLHF. CDR3 sequence (DNA): TGTGCCAGCAGCTGGGCGGTGACCTATAATTCACCCCTCCACTTT. The chain recombines TRBV7-8 with TRBJ1-6, with D uncertain. The CDR3 is 15 amino acids. CDR1 SGHVS and CDR2 FQNEAQ come from the germline V gene. With 4 bases removed from V and 2 bases from J, the gap between germline ends came to 9 bases.

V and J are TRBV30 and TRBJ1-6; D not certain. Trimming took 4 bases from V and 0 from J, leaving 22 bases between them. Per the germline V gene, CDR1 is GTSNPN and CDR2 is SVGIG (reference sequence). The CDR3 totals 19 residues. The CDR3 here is CAWNSMTLFSSSYNSPLHF. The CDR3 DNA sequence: TGTGCCTGGAATAGTATGACCCTGTTTTCTAGCTCCTATAATTCACCCCTCCACTTT.

CDR3 residues: CASSQDAGTRQETQYF. CDR3 nucleotides: TGTGCCAGCAGCCAAGACGCCGGGACCCGGCAAGAGACCCAGTACTTC. The chain combines TRBV14 with TRBJ2-5; D may match TRBD1 or TRBD2 (5 bases each). The germline gives CDR1 SGHDN, CDR2 FVKESK. CDR3 length: 16 amino acids. The germline V and J ends were trimmed by 0 bases and 2 bases, with 13 bases remaining between them.

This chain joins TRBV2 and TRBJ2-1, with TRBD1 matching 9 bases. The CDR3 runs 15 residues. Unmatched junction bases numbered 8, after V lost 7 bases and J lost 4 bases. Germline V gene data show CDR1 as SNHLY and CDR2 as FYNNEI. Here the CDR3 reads CASKSDRGGYNEQFF. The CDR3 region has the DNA TGTGCCAGCAAGAGCGACAGGGGGGGATACAATGAGCAGTTCTTC.

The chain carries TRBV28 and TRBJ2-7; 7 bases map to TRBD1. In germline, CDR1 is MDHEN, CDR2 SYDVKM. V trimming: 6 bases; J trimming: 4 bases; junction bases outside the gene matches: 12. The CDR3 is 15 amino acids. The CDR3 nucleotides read TGTGCCAGCAGGCCAACAGGGGCCACCCGTTACGAGCAGTACTTC. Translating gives CASRPTGATRYEQYF.

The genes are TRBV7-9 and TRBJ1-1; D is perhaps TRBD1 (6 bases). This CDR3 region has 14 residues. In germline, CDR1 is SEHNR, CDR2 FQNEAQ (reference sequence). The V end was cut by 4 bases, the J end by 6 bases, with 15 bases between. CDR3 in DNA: TGTGCCAGCAGCTCGTCCCGCAGGGGCGCTGAAGCTTTCTTT. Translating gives CASSSSRRGAEAFF.

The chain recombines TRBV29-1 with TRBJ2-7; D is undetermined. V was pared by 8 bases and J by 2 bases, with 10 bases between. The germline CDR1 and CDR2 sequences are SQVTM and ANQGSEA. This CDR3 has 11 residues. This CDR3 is CSFRTTYEQYF. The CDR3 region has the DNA TGCAGCTTCCGGACCACCTACGAGCAGTACTTC.

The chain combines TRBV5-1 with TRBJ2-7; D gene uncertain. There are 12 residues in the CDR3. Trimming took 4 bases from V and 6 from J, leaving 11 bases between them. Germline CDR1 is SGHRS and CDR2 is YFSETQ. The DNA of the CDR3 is TGCGCCAGCAGCGTGCCCCCTTCCGAGCAGTACTTC. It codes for CASSVPPSEQYF.

The CDR3 reads CASSFTSGRGPYEQYF. The DNA of the CDR3 is TGTGCCAGCAGCTTTACTAGCGGGAGGGGTCCCTACGAGCAGTACTTC. The chain uses TRBV11-2 and TRBJ2-7; 13 bases match TRBD2. V shed 3 bases, J shed 2 bases, and the junction held 4 bases outside the gene matches. CDR3 length: 16 residues. Germline lookup yields CDR1 SGHAT and CDR2 FQNNGV.

CDR3 amino acids: CASSSVDRDLNEQFF. The CDR3 nucleotides read TGTGCCAGCAGCTCGGTGGACAGGGATCTCAATGAGCAGTTCTTC. The genes are TRBV5-6 and TRBJ2-1; 8 bases align to TRBD1. Losses at the gene ends were 3 bases for V and 6 bases for J; bases not matched to a gene: 8. CDR1 and CDR2 (germline): SGHDT, YYEEEE. CDR3 length: 15 residues.